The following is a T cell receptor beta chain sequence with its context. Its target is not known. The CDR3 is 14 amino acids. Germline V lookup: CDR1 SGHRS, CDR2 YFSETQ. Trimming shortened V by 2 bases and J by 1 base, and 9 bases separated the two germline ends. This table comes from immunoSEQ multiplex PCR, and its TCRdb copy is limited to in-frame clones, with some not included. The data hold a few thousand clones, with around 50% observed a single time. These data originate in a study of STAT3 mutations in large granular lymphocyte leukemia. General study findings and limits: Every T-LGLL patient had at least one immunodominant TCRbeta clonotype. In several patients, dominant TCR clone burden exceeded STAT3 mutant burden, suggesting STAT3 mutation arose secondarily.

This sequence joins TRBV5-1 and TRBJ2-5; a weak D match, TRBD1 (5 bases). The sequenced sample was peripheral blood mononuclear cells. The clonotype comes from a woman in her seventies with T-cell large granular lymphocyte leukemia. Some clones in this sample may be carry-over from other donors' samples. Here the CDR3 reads CASSFTQGQETQYF. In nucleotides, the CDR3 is TGCGCCAGCAGCTTTACTCAGGGCCAAGAGACCCAGTACTTC.